These 24 T cell receptor beta chains were all obtained from the same sample, sequenced in a study of beta chain features in type 1 diabetes. cDNA synthesis used the whole RNA isolate, giving expressed TCRB sequences. Sequenced by immunoSEQ multiplex PCR; TCRdb stores in-frame clones only, minus some. The sample lists under 400,000 clones, less than 15% seen once, with about 6.6% in the top ten. The sequenced sample consisted of central memory CD4+ T cells from blood. The origin of the receptors is a man aged 30 to 39 in good health.

This clone appeared a few times. One junction end disagrees with the germline gene, perhaps due to a read error. This chain uses TRBV9 with TRBJ2-5; possible D gene TRBD1, 6 bases. CDR1 SGDLS and CDR2 YYNGEE come from the germline V gene. CDR3 length equals 14 residues. Here the CDR3 reads CASSAGHYQETQYF. DNA of the CDR3: TGTGCCAGCAGCGCGGGACATTACCAGGAGACCCAGTACTTC.

This clone has just a few counts. J is TRBJ2-5 and V is TRBV11-3; D tentatively fits TRBD1 or TRBD2 (5 bases each). Trimming pared 4 bases from V and 2 bases from J, leaving 14 bases between. The CDR3 spans 15 residues. Germline V gives CDR1 SGHNT, CDR2 YENEEA. The CDR3 DNA is TGTGCCAGCAGCTACGTGAGGGGCTCACAAGAGACCCAGTACTTC. Amino acids: CASSYVRGSQETQYF.

The rearrangement uses TRBV4-1 and TRBJ1-1; weak D call: TRBD1 (5 bases). The length of the CDR3 is 15 residues. CDR1 and CDR2 from the germline V gene are MGHRA and YSYEKL. V was clipped by 3 bases and J by 4 bases, with 15 bases between them. The CDR3 DNA follows: TGCGCCAGCAGCCATAACCAGGGTGGGGGCACTGAAGCTTTCTTT. Its protein product is CASSHNQGGGTEAFF.

This clone has a handful of counts. The chain employs TRBV7-9 and TRBJ2-7; 11 bases line up with TRBD2. CDR1 and CDR2 from the germline V gene are SEHNR and FQNEAQ (reference sequence). Trimming cost V 2 bases and J 12 bases; bases outside gene matches: 9. The CDR3 runs to 14 residues. The CDR3 DNA reads TGTGCCAGCAGCTTATCTTCCCCTACTAGCGGGAGGTACGTC. As protein: CASSLSSPTSGRYV.

This clone was recorded many times. The V gene is TRBV6-5, the J gene TRBJ2-1; D ambiguous. Trimming pared 2 bases from V and 7 bases from J, leaving 9 bases between. This CDR3 has 13 amino acids. Per germline, CDR1 MNHEY and CDR2 SVGAGI. The CDR3 DNA reads TGTGCCAGCAGTTACGCCGATCGGAATGAGCAGTTCTTC. Protein: CASSYADRNEQFF.

This clone was counted a few times. V and J are TRBV11-3 and TRBJ2-1; 13 bases are shared with TRBD2. The CDR3 has 15 residues. CDR1 is SGHNT and CDR2 is YENEEA in the germline V gene. J gave up 5 bases and V 4 bases, and 2 bases lay outside the gene matches. CDR3 in amino acids: CASSSGTSGNNEQFF. CDR3 sequence (DNA): TGTGCCAGCAGCTCAGGGACTAGCGGGAACAATGAGCAGTTCTTC.

On this clone itself: A much larger clone is a single base away; this may be a read error. This chain uses TRBV7-3 with TRBJ2-5; D gene uncertain. CDR1 and CDR2 from the germline V gene are SGHTA and FQGTGA. The CDR3 contains 11 residues. The V end lost 4 bases, the J end lost 1 base, and 1 base lay between the germline ends. CDR3 loop: CASSSQETQYF. The DNA for the CDR3 is TGTGCCAGCAGCTCCCAAGAGACCCAGTACTTC.

This clone came up a few times. This rearrangement joins TRBV11-3 to TRBJ2-3; D unresolved. V shed 4 bases and J shed 4 bases, with 9 bases lying between them. The V gene's germline CDR1 is SGHNT and CDR2 YENEEA. CDR3 length equals 13 residues. CDR3 nucleotides: TGTGCCAGCAGCTCAAGTGGCCCAGATACGCAGTATTTT. Its translation is CASSSSGPDTQYF.

This clone was found a few times. The genes are TRBV6-6 and TRBJ2-6, with D unclear. Germline V gene sequence: CDR1 MNHNY, CDR2 SVGAGI (reference sequence). V gave up 7 bases and J gave up 0 bases, with 7 bases separating them. CDR3 length: 14 amino acids. The CDR3 loop is CASNEYSGANVLTF. Here the CDR3 DNA reads TGTGCCAGCAATGAGTACTCTGGGGCCAACGTCCTGACTTTC.

At least ten counts were recorded for this clone. The chain couples TRBV16 to TRBJ1-2; the D is unclear. Germline V gives CDR1 KGHSY, CDR2 FQNENV. The ends were cut back, 6 bases at V and 3 bases at J, with 17 bases in the middle. This CDR3 spans 15 amino acids. CDR3 sequence reads: CASSYDLSGYYGYTF. CDR3 bases: TGTGCCAGCAGTTACGACCTCTCGGGGTACTATGGCTACACCTTC. The full variable domain, rest sourced from reference TRBV16 and TRBJ1-2, is GEEVAQTPKHLVRGEGQKAKLYCAPIKGHSYVFWYQQVLKNEFKFLISFQNENVFDETGMPKERFSAKCLPNSPCSLEIQATKLEDSAVYFCASSYDLSGYYGYTFGSGTRLTVV.

This clone turned up a few times. The chain uses TRBV7-3 and TRBJ2-2; D might be TRBD1 (6 bases). Trimming removed 5 bases from V and 4 bases from J, with 14 bases in between. The germline CDR1 and CDR2 sequences are SGHTA and FQGTGA. The CDR3 length is 15 residues. The CDR3 region has the DNA TGTGCCAGCAGCCCTACAGGGAGATCCACCGGGGAGCTGTTTTTT. Translating it yields CASSPTGRSTGELFF.

This clone was observed a handful of times. J is TRBJ2-3 and V is TRBV7-2; no clear D. The CDR3 is 12 residues long. With 6 bases removed from V and 6 bases from J, the gap between germline ends came to 10 bases. Germline CDR1 SGHTA, CDR2 FQGNSA. The CDR3 DNA follows: TGTGCCAGCAGTCAAGACTTGGATACGCAGTATTTT. Translated: CASSQDLDTQYF.

The chain couples TRBV6-1 to TRBJ1-5, with D hard to call. Trimming took 3 bases from V and 3 from J, leaving 9 bases between them. The CDR3 is made up of 14 amino acids. The germline CDR1 and CDR2 sequences are MNHNS and SASEGT. The CDR3 is CASSDTGSNQPQHF. The CDR3 coding sequence is TGTGCCAGCAGTGACACCGGGTCCAATCAGCCCCAGCATTTT.

This clone showed up just a few times. The chain carries TRBV6-1 and TRBJ2-2; D may be TRBD2 (5 bases). Germline loops: CDR1 MNHNS, CDR2 SASEGT. The CDR3 runs 14 residues. Trimming stripped 2 bases from V and 5 bases from J, with 9 bases between. The CDR3 sequence: CASSELRGTGELFF. DNA of the CDR3: TGTGCCAGCAGTGAACTTAGAGGGACCGGGGAGCTGTTTTTT.

The rearrangement links TRBV5-8 to TRBJ2-3, with 10 nucleotides matching TRBD2. Per germline, CDR1 SGHTS and CDR2 YDEGEE. V lost 4 bases and J lost 2; bases outside the gene matches: 7. The CDR3 is 16 residues long. The DNA for the CDR3 is TGTGCCAGCAGCCCGGTCCTAGCGGGGGACACAGATACGCAGTATTTT. Residues: CASSPVLAGDTDTQYF.

The chain carries TRBV4-2 and TRBJ2-3; TRBD2 aligns across 8 bases. The length of the CDR3 is 14 residues. V was clipped by 6 bases and J by 0 bases; unmatched bases: 2. Germline V lookup: CDR1 LGHNA, CDR2 YNFKEQ. The CDR3: CASSSGISTDTQYF. The DNA of the CDR3 is TGTGCCAGCAGTAGCGGGATTAGCACAGATACGCAGTATTTT.

This chain connects TRBV30 to TRBJ1-1; D unresolved. The V end was cut by 0 bases, the J end by 5 bases, with 10 bases between. The germline V gene encodes CDR1 GTSNPN and CDR2 SVGIG (reference sequence). The CDR3 covers 13 residues. The CDR3 reads CAWSVSSRTEAFF. CDR3 nucleotides: TGTGCCTGGAGTGTCTCCAGCAGAACTGAAGCTTTCTTT.

The chain joins TRBV19 to TRBJ2-7; no clear D gene. The V end was cut by 3 bases, the J end by 2 bases, with 8 bases between. The CDR3 loop spans 13 amino acids. Per the germline V gene, CDR1 is LNHDA and CDR2 is SQIVND (reference sequence). CDR3 DNA sequence: TGTGCCAGTAGTATGGCAGAGACCTACGAGCAGTACTTC. It codes for CASSMAETYEQYF. Drawing the rest from reference TRBV19 and TRBJ2-7, the complete variable domain is DGGITQSPKYLFRKEGQNVTLSCEQNLNHDAMYWYRQDPGQGLRLIYYSQIVNDFQKGDIAEGYSVSREKKESFPLTVTSAQKNPTAFYLCASSMAETYEQYFGPGTRLTVT.

V and J are TRBV6-5 and TRBJ1-1, with D unclear. The CDR3 has 14 amino acids. Germline lookup yields CDR1 MNHEY and CDR2 SVGAGI. V was shortened by 5 bases and J by 0 bases, with 10 bases between the two germline ends. CDR3 sequence: CASSLRAMNTEAFF. In DNA form, the CDR3 reads TGTGCCAGCAGTCTCCGGGCTATGAACACTGAAGCTTTCTTT.

The genes are TRBV6-6 and TRBJ1-5, with no clear D. Germline assignment: CDR1 MNHNY and CDR2 SVGAGI (reference sequence). V was trimmed by 4 bases and J by 4 bases, leaving 5 bases between them. CDR3 length: 12 amino acids. CDR3 residues: CASSLGNQPQHF. CDR3 sequence (DNA): TGTGCCAGCAGTTTAGGGAATCAGCCCCAGCATTTT.

V is TRBV5-8 and J is TRBJ2-1, with TRBD2 matching over 8 bases. Germline V gene data show CDR1 as SGHTS and CDR2 as YDEGEE. The CDR3 consists of 14 residues. V lost 7 bases, J lost 6 bases, and 9 bases stayed unmatched. The CDR3 coding sequence is TGTGCCAGCGGCGGGGGGCACCGCCTCAATGAGCAGTTCTTC. Translating gives CASGGGHRLNEQFF.

This clone was seen only a few times. The J gene is TRBJ2-7, the V gene TRBV2, with D possibly matching TRBD2 (5 bases). CDR1 is SNHLY and CDR2 is FYNNEI in the germline V gene. V dropped 4 bases and J dropped 7 bases, with 11 bases sitting between them. The CDR3 consists of 12 residues. The CDR3 reads CASSAGPGEQYF. CDR3 nucleotides: TGTGCCAGCAGTGCTGGCCCGGGGGAGCAGTACTTC.

This clone has a count of ten or more. The chain uses TRBV18 and TRBJ2-4, with 8 bases identical to TRBD2. Trimming cost V 3 bases and J 7 bases; bases outside gene matches: 5. The CDR3 has 14 amino acids. The germline CDR1 and CDR2 sequences are KGHSH and LQKENI. The CDR3 is CASSPSGGLNIQYF. In DNA form, the CDR3 reads TGTGCCAGCTCACCCAGCGGGGGCCTCAACATTCAGTACTTC.

There are many counts of this clone. The junction does not match germline at one end; this may be a read error. The J gene is TRBJ2-2, the V gene TRBV4-3, with D tentatively TRBD2 (5 bases). Germline V gives CDR1 LGHNA, CDR2 YSLEER. The CDR3 sequence is 15 residues long. CDR3 loop: CASSQEGRWTGELFF. The CDR3 DNA follows: TGCGCCAGCAGTCAAGAGGGAAGATGGACCGGGGAGCTGTTTTTT.